This TCR beta chain derives from a study of cytomegalovirus exposure and HLA in healthy donors. The CDR3 extends over 15 amino acids. The V and J ends lost 6 bases and 2 bases respectively, with 16 bases between them. Germline-derived CDR1 and CDR2 are MDHEN and SYDVKM. This PCR relied on a set of 60 Vbeta primers and 13 Jbeta primers. The table came from immunoSEQ multiplex PCR; TCRdb's copy has only in-frame clones and leaves some out. Of under 140,000 clones in the sample, approximately 86% are singletons; the top ten hold less than 2%. Notes on the study in general: There were several of the most significant clusters that appeared linked to common viral pathogens in a later analysis. V- and J-gene trimming of TCR beta was linked (in a later analysis) to a missense DCLRE1C variant.

Of note for this clone: Its antigen is unidentified.

V gene TRBV28 combines with J gene TRBJ2-5, with D possibly matching TRBD1 (7 bases). The material sequenced was PBMCs. The clonotype comes from a man aged 35-49 years in good health and CMV-seronegative. CDR3 bases: TGTGCCAGCAGGCAAGGGGGCGCGGGGCAAGAGACCCAGTACTTC. Its protein is CASRQGGAGQETQYF.